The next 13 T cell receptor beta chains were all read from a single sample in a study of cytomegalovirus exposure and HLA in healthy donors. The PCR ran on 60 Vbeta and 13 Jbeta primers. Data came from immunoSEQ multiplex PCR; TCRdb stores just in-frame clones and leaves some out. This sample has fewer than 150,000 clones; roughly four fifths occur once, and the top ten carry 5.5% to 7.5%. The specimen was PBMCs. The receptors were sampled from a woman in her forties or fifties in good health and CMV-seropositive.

Written as DNA, the CDR3 is TGTGCCAGCAGCCGTCCGACCGTTACGGGGGACACTGAAGCTTTCTTT. Protein product: CASSRPTVTGDTEAFF. The gene calls are TRBV11-2 and TRBJ1-1, with D possibly TRBD1 on 5 matching bases. The CDR3 is 16 residues long. Germline loops: CDR1 SGHAT, CDR2 FQNNGV. Trimming removed 5 bases at V and 3 bases at J, with 19 bases between.

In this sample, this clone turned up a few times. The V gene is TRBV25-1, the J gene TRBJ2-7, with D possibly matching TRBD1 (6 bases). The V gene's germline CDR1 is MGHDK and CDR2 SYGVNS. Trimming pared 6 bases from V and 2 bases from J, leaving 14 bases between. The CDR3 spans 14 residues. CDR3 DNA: TGTGCCAGCAGCGTAACAGGGCTTCCCTACGAGCAGTACTTC. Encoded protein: CASSVTGLPYEQYF.

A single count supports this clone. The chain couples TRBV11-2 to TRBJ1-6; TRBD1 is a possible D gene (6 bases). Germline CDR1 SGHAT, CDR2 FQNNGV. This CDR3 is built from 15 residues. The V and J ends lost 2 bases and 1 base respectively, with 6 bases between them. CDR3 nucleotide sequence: TGTGCCAGCAGCTTACAGGGGTCCTATAATTCACCCCTCCACTTT. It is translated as CASSLQGSYNSPLHF.

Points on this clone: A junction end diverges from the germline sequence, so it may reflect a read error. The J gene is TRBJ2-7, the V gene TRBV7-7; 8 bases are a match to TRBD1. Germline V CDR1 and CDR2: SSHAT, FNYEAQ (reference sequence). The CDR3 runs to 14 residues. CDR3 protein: CASSLSGQGDEQYF. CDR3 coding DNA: TGTGCTAGCAGCTTATCAGGACAGGGCGACGAGCAGTACTTC.

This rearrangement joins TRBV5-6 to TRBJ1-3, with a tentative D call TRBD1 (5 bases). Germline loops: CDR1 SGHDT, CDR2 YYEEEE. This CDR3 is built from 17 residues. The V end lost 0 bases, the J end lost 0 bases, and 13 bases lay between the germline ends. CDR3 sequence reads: CASSLGGDWHSGNTIYF. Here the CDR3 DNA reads TGTGCCAGCAGCTTGGGGGGGGACTGGCACTCTGGAAACACCATATATTTT. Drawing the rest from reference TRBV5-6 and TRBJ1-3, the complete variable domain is DAGVTQSPTHLIKTRGQQVTLRCSPKSGHDTVSWYQQALGQGPQFIFQYYEEEERQRGNFPDRFSGHQFPNYSSELNVNALLLGDSALYLCASSLGGDWHSGNTIYFGEGSWLTVV.

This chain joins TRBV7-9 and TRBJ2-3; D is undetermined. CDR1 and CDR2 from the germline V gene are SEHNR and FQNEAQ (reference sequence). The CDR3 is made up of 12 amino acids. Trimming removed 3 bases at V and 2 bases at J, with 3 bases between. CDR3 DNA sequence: TGTGCCAGCAGCTTCAACACAGATACGCAGTATTTT. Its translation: CASSFNTDTQYF.

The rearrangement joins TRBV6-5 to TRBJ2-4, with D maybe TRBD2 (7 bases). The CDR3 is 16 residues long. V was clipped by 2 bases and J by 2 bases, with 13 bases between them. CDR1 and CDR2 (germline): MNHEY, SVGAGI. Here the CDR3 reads CASSYGGASSKNIQYF. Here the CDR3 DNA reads TGTGCCAGCAGTTACGGGGGGGCGTCGTCCAAAAACATTCAGTACTTC.

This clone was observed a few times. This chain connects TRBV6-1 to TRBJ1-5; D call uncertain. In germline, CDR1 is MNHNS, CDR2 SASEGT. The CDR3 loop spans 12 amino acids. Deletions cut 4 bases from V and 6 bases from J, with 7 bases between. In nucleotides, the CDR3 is TGTGCCAGCAGTGCCCCCGGTCAGCCCCAGCATTTT. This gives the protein CASSAPGQPQHF.

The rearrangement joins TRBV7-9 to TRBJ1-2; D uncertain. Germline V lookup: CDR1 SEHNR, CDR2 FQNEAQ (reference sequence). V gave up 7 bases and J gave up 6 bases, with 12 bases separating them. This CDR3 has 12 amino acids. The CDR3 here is CASNNLENGYTF. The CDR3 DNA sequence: TGTGCCAGCAACAACCTAGAGAATGGCTACACCTTC.

Here the CDR3 reads CASSPGQGARQPQHF. The CDR3 bases are TGTGCCAGCAGCCCGGGACAGGGGGCTAGACAGCCCCAGCATTTT. This chain joins TRBV7-8 and TRBJ1-5; 12 bases map to TRBD1. CDR3 length: 15 amino acids. Per germline, CDR1 SGHVS and CDR2 FQNEAQ. The trim removed 5 bases at V and 7 bases at J, leaving 6 bases unmatched.

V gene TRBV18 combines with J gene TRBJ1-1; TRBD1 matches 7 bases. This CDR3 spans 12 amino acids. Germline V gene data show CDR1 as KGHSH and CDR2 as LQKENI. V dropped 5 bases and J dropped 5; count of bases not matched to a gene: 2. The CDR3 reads CASSGDSTEAFF. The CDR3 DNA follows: TGTGCCAGCTCAGGGGACAGTACTGAAGCTTTCTTT.

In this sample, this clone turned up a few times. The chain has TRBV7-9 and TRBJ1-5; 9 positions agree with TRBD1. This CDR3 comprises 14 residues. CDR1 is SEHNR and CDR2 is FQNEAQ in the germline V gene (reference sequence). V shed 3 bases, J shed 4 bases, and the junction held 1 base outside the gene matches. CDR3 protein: CASSLTGGNQPQHF. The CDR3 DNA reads TGTGCCAGCAGCTTGACAGGGGGGAATCAGCCCCAGCATTTT.

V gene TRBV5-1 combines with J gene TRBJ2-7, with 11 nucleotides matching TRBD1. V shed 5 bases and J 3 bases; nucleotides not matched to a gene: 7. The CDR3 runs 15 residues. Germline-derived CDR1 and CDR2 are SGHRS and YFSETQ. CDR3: CASRTGTGGFYEQYF. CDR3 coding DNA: TGCGCCAGCAGAACCGGGACAGGGGGTTTCTACGAGCAGTACTTC.